The T cell receptor beta chain described here comes from a study of blood T cells in healthy people across ages. Isolated per sample were at least 6 million PBMCs. Findings and caveats of the study: Per million T cells, TCR beta diversity dropped roughly linearly as age increased. A strong correlation was seen between TCR beta diversity and naive T cell percentage.

Regarding this clonotype: The antigen is not known.

This CDR3 spans 17 amino acids. CDR1 and CDR2 (germline): ENHRY, SYGVKD. Next came a second PCR, run for about 6 to 11 cycles, which used a sample-barcoded 5' primer along with a J-beta primer mix. Tagging of each cDNA molecule was performed by a template-switch adaptor with 12 random nucleotides. TCRdb called the 5' RACE reads again in MiXCR, with one record for every CDR3 protein. The sample has about 290,000 distinct CDR3 sequences; around 27% are singletons. This chain joins TRBV10-3 and TRBJ2-5; 8 bases map to TRBD2. The assigned J gene may be wrong: the sequence end matches TRBJ2-7 better. The sample comprised blood. The receptor was isolated from a woman in her seventies in good health. The CDR3 spells CAISEKRYSGIIYEQYF. CDR3 DNA: TGTGCCATCAGTGAGAAACGGTATAGCGGGATTATCTACGAGCAGTACTTC.